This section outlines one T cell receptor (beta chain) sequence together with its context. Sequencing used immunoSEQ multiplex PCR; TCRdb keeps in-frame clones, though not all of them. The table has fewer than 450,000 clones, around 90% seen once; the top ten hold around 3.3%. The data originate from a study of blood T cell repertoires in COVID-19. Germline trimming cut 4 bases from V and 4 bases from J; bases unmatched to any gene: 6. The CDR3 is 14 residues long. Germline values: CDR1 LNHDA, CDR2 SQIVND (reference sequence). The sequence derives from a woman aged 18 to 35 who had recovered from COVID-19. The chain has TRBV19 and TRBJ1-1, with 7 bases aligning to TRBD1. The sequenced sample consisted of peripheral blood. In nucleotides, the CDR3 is TGTGCCAGTAGTAACCAGGGGGTTTCCACTGAAGCTTTCTTT. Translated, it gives CASSNQGVSTEAFF.